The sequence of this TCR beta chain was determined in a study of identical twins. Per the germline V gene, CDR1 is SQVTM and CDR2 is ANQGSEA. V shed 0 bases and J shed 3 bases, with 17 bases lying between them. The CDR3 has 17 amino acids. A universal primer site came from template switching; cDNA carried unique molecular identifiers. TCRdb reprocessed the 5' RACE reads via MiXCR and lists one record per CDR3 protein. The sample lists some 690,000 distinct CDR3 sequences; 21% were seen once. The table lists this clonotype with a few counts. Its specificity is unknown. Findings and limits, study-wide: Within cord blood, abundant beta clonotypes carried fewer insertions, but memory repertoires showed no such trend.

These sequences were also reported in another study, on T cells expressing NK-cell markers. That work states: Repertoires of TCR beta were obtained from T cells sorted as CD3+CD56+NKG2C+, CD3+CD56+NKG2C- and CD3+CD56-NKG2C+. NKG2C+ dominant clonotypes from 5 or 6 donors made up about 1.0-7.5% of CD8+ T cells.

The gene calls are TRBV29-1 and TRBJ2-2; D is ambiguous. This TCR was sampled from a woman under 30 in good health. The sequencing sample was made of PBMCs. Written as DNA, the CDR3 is TGCAGCGTTGAAGACGGAAGCCTGGACGGATACACCGGGGAGCTGTTTTTT. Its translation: CSVEDGSLDGYTGELFF.